This T cell receptor (beta chain) was identified in a study of shared clonotypes between healthy human individuals. Study overall: Each donor had three CD4 naive, three CD4 memory, two CD8 naive and one CD8 memory plate.

Deep level was the assay's run setting. Assay used: immunoSEQ multiplex PCR; TCRdb lists only in-frame clones, some missing. The sample includes about 180,000 clones, 90% to 95% of them seen just once. Study-wide points: Non-shared clonotypes had lower generation probabilities than those shared by all four donors.

The CDR3 has 16 amino acids. J was trimmed by 2 bases and V by 4 bases; bases with no gene match: 9. Germline-derived CDR1 and CDR2 are LNHDA and SQIVND (reference sequence). As concerns this clone: Its antigen is still unknown.

The sequencing sample was made of naive CD4+ T cells sorted from blood. Subset described: CD45RA+ positively selected. The chain carries TRBV19 and TRBJ2-7, with 9 bases lining up with TRBD2. This sequence was found in a woman in her thirties in good health. CDR3 bases: TGTGCCAGTAGTAAAGGGACCAGCGGGAGGACCTACGAGCAGTACTTC. Translated, it gives CASSKGTSGRTYEQYF.